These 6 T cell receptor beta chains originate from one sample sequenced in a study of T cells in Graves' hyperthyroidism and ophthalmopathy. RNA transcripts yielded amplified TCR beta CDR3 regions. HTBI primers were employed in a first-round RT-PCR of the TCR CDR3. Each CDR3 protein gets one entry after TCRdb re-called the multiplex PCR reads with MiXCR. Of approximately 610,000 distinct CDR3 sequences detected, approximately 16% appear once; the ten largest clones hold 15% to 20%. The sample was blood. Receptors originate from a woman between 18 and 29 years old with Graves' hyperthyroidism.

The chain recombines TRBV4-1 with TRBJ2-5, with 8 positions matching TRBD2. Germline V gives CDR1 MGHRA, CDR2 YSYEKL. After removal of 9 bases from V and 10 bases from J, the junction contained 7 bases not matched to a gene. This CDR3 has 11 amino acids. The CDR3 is CASSLADRQYF. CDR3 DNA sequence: TGCGCCAGTTCACTAGCGGACCGCCAGTACTTC.

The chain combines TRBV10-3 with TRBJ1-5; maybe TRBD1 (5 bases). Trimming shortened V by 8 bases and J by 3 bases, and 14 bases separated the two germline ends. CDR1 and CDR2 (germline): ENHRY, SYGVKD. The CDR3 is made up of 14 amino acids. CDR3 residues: CAIGGSEPNQPQHF. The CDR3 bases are TGTGCCATCGGGGGGTCAGAACCCAATCAGCCCCAGCATTTT.

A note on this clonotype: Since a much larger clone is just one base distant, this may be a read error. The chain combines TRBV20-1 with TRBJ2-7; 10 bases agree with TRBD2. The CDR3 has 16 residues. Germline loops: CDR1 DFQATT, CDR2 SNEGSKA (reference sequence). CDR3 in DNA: TGCAGTGCTAGAGGCCTAGCGGGAGTCACGGTCTACGAGCCGTACTTC. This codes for CSARGLAGVTVYEPYF.

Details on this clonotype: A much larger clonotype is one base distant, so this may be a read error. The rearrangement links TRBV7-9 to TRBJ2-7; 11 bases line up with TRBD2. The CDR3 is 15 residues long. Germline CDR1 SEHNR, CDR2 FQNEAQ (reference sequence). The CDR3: CTSSLLAGVSYEQYF. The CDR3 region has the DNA TGTACCAGCAGCTTACTAGCGGGAGTCTCCTACGAGCAGTACTTC.

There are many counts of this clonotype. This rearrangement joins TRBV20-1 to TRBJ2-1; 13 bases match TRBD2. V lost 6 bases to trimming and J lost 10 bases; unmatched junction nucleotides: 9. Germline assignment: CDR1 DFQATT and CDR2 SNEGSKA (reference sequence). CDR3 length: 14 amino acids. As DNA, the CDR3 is TGCAGTGCCCCACGACTAGCGGGAGGTGGCGAGCAGTTCTTC. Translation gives CSAPRLAGGGEQFF.

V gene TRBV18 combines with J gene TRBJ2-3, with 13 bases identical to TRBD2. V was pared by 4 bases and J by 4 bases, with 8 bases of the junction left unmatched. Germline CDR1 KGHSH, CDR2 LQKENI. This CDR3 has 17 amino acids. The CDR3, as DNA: TGTGCCAGCTCACGGGCCGGGACTAGCGGGACAGCAGATACGCAGTATTTT. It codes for CASSRAGTSGTADTQYF.